A single sample gave rise to the 6 T cell receptor beta chains below, sequenced in a study of blood T cell repertoires in COVID-19. Generated by immunoSEQ multiplex PCR, the TCRdb table keeps only in-frame clones and is missing some. Found here are 100,000 to 150,000 clones, about 85% of them singletons; the top ten hold 27%. Sample: peripheral blood. These receptors were collected from a woman at least 80 years old with acute or convalescent COVID-19.

V and J are TRBV19 and TRBJ1-5; D uncertain. V lost 2 bases to trimming and J lost 3 bases, with 8 bases between them. This CDR3 region has 14 residues. Per the germline V gene, CDR1 is LNHDA and CDR2 is SQIVND (reference sequence). CDR3 region: CASSIIQDNQPQHF. For the CDR3, the DNA is TGTGCCAGTAGTATAATTCAGGACAATCAGCCCCAGCATTTT.

J is TRBJ2-4 and V is TRBV28, with 7 positions matching TRBD1. The CDR3 runs 14 residues. Germline lookup yields CDR1 MDHEN and CDR2 SYDVKM. Trimming at V came to 5 bases and at J to 4 bases, leaving 5 bases not matched to a gene. CDR3 loop: CASSTWDSKNIQYF. The CDR3 coding sequence is TGTGCCAGCAGTACCTGGGACAGTAAAAACATTCAGTACTTC. Based on the CDR3 plus reference TRBV28 and TRBJ2-4, the full variable domain is DVKVTQSSRYLVKRTGEKVFLECVQDMDHENMFWYRQDPGLGLRLIYFSYDVKMKEKGDIPEGYSVSREKKERFSLILESASTNQTSMYLCASSTWDSKNIQYFGAGTRLSVL.

The rearrangement links TRBV7-9 to TRBJ1-1; the D gene is possibly TRBD1 (5 bases). The CDR3 consists of 15 residues. Germline lookup yields CDR1 SEHNR and CDR2 FQNEAQ (reference sequence). Trimming shortened V by 4 bases and J by 0 bases, and 12 bases separated the two germline ends. CDR3 nucleotide sequence: TGTGCCAGCAGCTCCCGACGGGGGGTGAACACTGAAGCTTTCTTT. Protein sequence: CASSSRRGVNTEAFF.

This rearrangement joins TRBV6-1 to TRBJ1-4, with TRBD1 as a possible D gene (6 bases). Trimming cost V 2 bases and J 4 bases, with 11 bases left between them. The CDR3 consists of 15 residues. CDR1 is MNHNS, CDR2 SASEGT, per germline. As DNA, the CDR3 is TGTGCCAGCAGTGAATTTCGACAGGTTAATGAAAAACTGTTTTTT. As protein: CASSEFRQVNEKLFF.

The chain links TRBV28 to TRBJ1-3; 8 positions match TRBD1. This CDR3 has 18 amino acids. Germline V CDR1 and CDR2: MDHEN, SYDVKM. Trimming removed 4 bases from V and 0 bases from J; junction bases left unmatched: 11. CDR3 DNA: TGTGCCAGCAGTTCGACAGGGGAGATGTATTACTCTGGAAACACCATATATTTT. This translates into CASSSTGEMYYSGNTIYF.

This chain links TRBV18 with TRBJ1-4; D remains unclear. CDR3 size: 16 residues. Germline CDR1 is KGHSH and CDR2 is LQKENI. Trimming removed 3 bases from V and 7 bases from J, with 18 bases in between. Here the CDR3 reads CASSPQATPSSEKLFF. The CDR3 DNA sequence: TGTGCCAGCTCACCCCAGGCTACACCCTCTTCTGAAAAACTGTTTTTT.